The text below deals with one TCR beta chain. Sequenced by immunoSEQ multiplex PCR; TCRdb stores in-frame clones only, minus some. This repertoire shows approximately 230,000 clones, about nine tenths found once; its top ten account for 2% to 2.5%. This entry comes from a study of blood T cell repertoires in COVID-19. Study context: Nucleic acid was either cDNA or gDNA, and it came from T cells, B-cell-depleted T cells, or PBMCs.

V was pared by 3 bases and J by 2 bases, with 3 bases of the junction left unmatched. CDR3 size: 15 residues. Germline CDR1 reads SGHTA; CDR2 reads FQGNSA. The sequence derives from a man aged 25-40 years who had recovered from COVID-19. Material: peripheral blood. The chain recombines TRBV7-2 with TRBJ2-3; 9 positions match TRBD2. The CDR3 DNA reads as TGTGCCAGCAGCTTTCTAGCGGGGTACACAGATACGCAGTATTTT. Protein product: CASSFLAGYTDTQYF.